Below, one T cell receptor beta chain is given with its context. The sample is drawn from a study of CD8+CD57+ T cells in acquired aplastic anemia. This CDR3 comprises 14 residues. CDR1 ENHRY and CDR2 SYGVKD come from the germline V gene. With V trimmed by 11 bases and J by 2 bases, 8 bases remained unmatched. Patients selected for sequencing had displayed CD8+CD57+ cell expansion by flow cytometry. Profiles of TCR beta VDJ and CDR3 were generated from a genomic DNA template. MiXCR, applied by TCRdb to the reads, yields one record per CDR3 protein. The repertoire has about 200,000 distinct CDR3 sequences, about half of them found once; the top ten carry just under 20%.

The sequencing sample was made of sorted CD4+, CD8+, or CD8+CD57+ T cells (not recorded which) from PBMCs. The sequence derives from a human donor with aplastic anemia. This chain joins TRBV10-3 and TRBJ2-3; 9 nucleotides match TRBD1. The CDR3 region is CAASRDRDTDTQYF. The CDR3 DNA reads as TGTGCCGCGTCCCGGGACAGGGACACAGATACGCAGTATTTT.